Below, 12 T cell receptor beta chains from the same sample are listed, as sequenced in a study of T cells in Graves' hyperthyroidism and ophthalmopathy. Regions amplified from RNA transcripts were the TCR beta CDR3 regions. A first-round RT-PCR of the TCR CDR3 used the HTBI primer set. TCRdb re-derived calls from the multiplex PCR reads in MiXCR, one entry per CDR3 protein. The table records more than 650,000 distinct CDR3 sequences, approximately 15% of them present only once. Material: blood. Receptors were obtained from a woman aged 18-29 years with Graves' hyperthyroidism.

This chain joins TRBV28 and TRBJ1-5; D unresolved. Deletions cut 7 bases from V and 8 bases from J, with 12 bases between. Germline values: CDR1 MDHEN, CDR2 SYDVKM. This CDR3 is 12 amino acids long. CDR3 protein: CASKAPWEPQHF. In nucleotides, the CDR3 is TGTGCCAGCAAGGCTCCCTGGGAGCCCCAGCATTTT.

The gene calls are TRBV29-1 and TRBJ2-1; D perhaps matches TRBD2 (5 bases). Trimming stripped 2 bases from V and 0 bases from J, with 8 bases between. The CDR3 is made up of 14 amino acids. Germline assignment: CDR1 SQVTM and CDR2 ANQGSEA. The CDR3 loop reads CSVELGSSYNEQFF. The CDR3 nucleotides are TGCAGCGTTGAACTGGGGAGCTCCTACAATGAGCAGTTCTTC.

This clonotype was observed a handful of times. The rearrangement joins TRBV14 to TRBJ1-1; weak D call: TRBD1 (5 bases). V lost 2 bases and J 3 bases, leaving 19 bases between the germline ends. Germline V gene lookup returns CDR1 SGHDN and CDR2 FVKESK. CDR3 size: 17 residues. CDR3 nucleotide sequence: TGTGCCAGCAGCCAATGGAAGGGGCGCACGTTGGACACTGAAGCTTTCTTT. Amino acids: CASSQWKGRTLDTEAFF. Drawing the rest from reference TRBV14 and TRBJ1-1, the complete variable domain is EAGVTQFPSHSVIEKGQTVTLRCDPISGHDNLYWYRRVMGKEIKFLLHFVKESKQDESGMPNNRFLAERTGGTYSTLKVQPAELEDSGVYFCASSQWKGRTLDTEAFFGQGTRLTVV.

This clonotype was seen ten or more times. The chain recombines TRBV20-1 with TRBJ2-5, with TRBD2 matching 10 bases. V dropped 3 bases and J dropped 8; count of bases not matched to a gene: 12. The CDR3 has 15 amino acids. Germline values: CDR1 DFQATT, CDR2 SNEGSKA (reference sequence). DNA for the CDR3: TGCAGTGCTAGGTTGGTGTCTAGCGGGAGCAGTACCCAGTACTTC. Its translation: CSARLVSSGSSTQYF.

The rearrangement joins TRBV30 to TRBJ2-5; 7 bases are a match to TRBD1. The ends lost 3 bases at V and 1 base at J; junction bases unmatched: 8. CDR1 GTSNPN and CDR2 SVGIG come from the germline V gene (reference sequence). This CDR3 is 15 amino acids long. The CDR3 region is CAWSMDRKIQETQYF. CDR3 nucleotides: TGTGCCTGGAGCATGGACAGGAAGATCCAAGAGACCCAGTACTTC.

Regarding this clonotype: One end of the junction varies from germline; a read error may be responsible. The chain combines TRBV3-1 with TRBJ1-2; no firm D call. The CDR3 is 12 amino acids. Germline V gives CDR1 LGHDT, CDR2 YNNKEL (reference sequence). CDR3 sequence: CASSQTAYGCTF. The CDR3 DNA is TGTGCCAGCAGCCAAACCGCTTATGGCTGCACCTTC.

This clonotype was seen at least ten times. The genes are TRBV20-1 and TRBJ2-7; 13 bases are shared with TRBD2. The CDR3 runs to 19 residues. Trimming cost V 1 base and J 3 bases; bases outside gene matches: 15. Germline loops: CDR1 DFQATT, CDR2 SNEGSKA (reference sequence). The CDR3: CSARAPPAGLAGSYYEQYF. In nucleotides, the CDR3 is TGCAGTGCTAGAGCCCCCCCCGCGGGACTAGCGGGATCCTACTACGAGCAGTACTTC.

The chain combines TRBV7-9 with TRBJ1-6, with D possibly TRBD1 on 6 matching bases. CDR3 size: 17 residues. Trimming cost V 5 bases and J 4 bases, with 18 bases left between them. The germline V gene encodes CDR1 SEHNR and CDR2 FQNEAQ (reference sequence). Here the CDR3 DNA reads TGTGCCAGCAGCCAAGGTGGGATAGGGGGTTATAATTCACCCCTCCACTTT. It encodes CASSQGGIGGYNSPLHF.

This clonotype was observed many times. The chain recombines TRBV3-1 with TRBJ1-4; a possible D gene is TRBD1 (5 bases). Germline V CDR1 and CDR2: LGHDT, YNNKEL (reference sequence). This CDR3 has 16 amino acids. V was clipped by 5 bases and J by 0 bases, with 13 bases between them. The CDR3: CASSRPGPATNEKLFF. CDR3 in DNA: TGTGCCAGCAGCAGGCCGGGGCCCGCAACTAATGAAAAACTGTTTTTT.

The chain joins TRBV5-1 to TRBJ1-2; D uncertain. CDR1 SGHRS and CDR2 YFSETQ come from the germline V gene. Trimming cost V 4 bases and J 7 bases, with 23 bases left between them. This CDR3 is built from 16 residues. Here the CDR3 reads CASSLPGKRSLSGYTF. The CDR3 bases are TGCGCCAGCAGCCTTCCGGGAAAACGGTCCCTCTCTGGCTACACCTTC.

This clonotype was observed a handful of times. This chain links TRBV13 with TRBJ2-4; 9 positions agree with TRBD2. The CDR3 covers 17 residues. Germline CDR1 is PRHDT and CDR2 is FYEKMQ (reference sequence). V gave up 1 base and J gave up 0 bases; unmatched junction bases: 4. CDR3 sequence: CASSLETSGLAKNIQYF. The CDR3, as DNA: TGTGCCAGCAGCTTAGAAACTAGCGGGTTAGCCAAAAACATTCAGTACTTC.

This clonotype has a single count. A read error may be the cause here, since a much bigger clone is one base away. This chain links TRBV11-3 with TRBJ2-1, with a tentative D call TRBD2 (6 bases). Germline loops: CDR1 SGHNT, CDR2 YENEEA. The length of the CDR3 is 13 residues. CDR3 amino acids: CVSSLGGATEQFF. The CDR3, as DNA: TGTGTCAGCAGCTTAGGCGGGGCTACGGAGCAGTTCTTC.